The TCR beta chain under discussion was sequenced for a study of cytomegalovirus exposure and HLA in healthy donors. Study outcomes and limitations: Specificity of a few CMV-associated chains for CMV antigens was verified in vitro. Most observed TCR sequences were rare, whereas some public TCRs were detected in many donors. Investigators reported around 150 TCR beta chains as tied to cytomegalovirus.

This PCR relied on a set of 60 Vbeta primers and 13 Jbeta primers. Here immunoSEQ multiplex PCR was the method, and the copy in TCRdb shows in-frame clones only, minus some. The profile shows about 160,000 clones, over 75% of them singletons. Regarding this clone: Its target is unknown.

The CDR3 consists of 16 residues. Germline CDR1 MGHRA, CDR2 YSYEKL. The germline V and J ends were trimmed by 0 bases and 4 bases, with 16 bases remaining between them. This sequence joins TRBV4-1 and TRBJ2-7; weak D call: TRBD1 (5 bases). Sequences were obtained from PBMCs. The clonotype comes from a human donor in good health. In DNA form, the CDR3 reads TGCGCCAGCAGCCAAGAGGGTGGGGCGTCGTTTTACGAGCAGTACTTC. It specifies CASSQEGGASFYEQYF.